The source of this TCR beta chain is a study of CD8 T cells in ankylosing spondylitis. Study-wide results and limits: Roughly eight highly homologous variants made up a TCR beta motif that seemed to typify ankylosing spondylitis blood. In the blood and synovial fluid of reactive arthritis, some motif variants had been previously reported. CD8+ cells made up the disease-linked clones, which were relatively rare in peripheral blood.

The CDR3 runs 15 residues. Germline V gene sequence: CDR1 LGHDT, CDR2 YNNKEL (reference sequence). Unmatched junction bases numbered 7, after V lost 1 base and J lost 4 bases. TCR beta libraries were made by quantitative 5'-RACE with molecular barcodes. MiXCR, run by TCRdb on the 5' RACE reads, gives a single entry per CDR3 protein. The sample carries fewer than 400,000 distinct CDR3 sequences, 7.5% to 9% recorded once. In the case of this clonotype: Its antigen remains unknown.

The sequencing input was blood, either unsorted or a sorted T cell fraction (not recorded which). The J gene is TRBJ2-7, the V gene TRBV3-1; 7 nucleotides line up with TRBD1. This receptor was obtained from a male donor with ankylosing spondylitis. DNA for the CDR3: TGTGCCAGCAGCCAAGCCGGAGACAGGGATTACGAGCAGTACTTC. Protein product: CASSQAGDRDYEQYF.